This is a list of T cell receptor beta chains from one sample in a study of CD8 T cells in Susac syndrome. TCRdb recomputed calls from the immunoSEQ multiplex PCR reads with MiXCR, one row per CDR3 protein. The data contain 120,000 to 150,000 distinct CDR3 sequences, 85% to 95% of them singletons. The specimen was CD8+ T cells from PBMCs. These receptors were taken from a human donor in good health. CDR3s include the opening cysteine and the closing phenylalanine or tryptophan. D genes are given only for firm matches. A row's size may be missing; if present it is once, few, many or a size class.

V	D	J	size	DNA	CDR3
TRBV30	NA	TRBJ2-3	NA	TGTGCCTGGAGTCTGTTAGGCACAGATACGCAGTATTTT	CAWSLLGTDTQYF
TRBV4-3	TRBD2	TRBJ2-5	once	TGCGCCAGCAGCCAAGGGGGGACTAGCAGTGAGACCCAGTACTTC	CASSQGGTSSETQYF
TRBV29-1	TRBD1	TRBJ2-1	once	TGCAGCGGCCGGACAGGGGTTAGCGATGAGCAGTTCTTC	CSGRTGVSDEQFF
TRBV29-1	NA	TRBJ1-1	NA	TGCAGCGTCGGTGGGGACTACGGACAGAACACTGAAGCTTTCTTT	CSVGGDYGQNTEAFF
TRBV20-1	NA	TRBJ1-2	NA	TGCAGTGCTTCGAACACGAGAAACTATGGCTACACCTTC	CSASNTRNYGYTF
TRBV29-1	NA	TRBJ2-5	NA	TGCAGCGTTGCGTCAGGGGGGGGCCAAGAGACCCAGTACTTC	CSVASGGGQETQYF
TRBV21-1	NA	TRBJ2-5	NA	TGTGCCAGCAGCAAAGAATACAGGGGAGAGACCCAGTACTTC	CASSKEYRGETQYF
TRBV28	NA	TRBJ2-3	NA	TGTGCCAGCAGAAGATGGGTGGGTAAAGATACGCAGTATTTT	CASRRWVGKDTQYF
TRBV4-3	NA	TRBJ2-4	NA	TGCGCCAGCAGCCAAGATGGACTAGCCAAAAACATTCAGTACTTC	CASSQDGLAKNIQYF
TRBV6-6	NA	TRBJ1-1	NA	TGTGCCAGCACGGCGGGTACTGAAGCTTTCTTT	CASTAGTEAFF
TRBV9	TRBD1	TRBJ2-1	NA	TGTGCCAGCAGCACCTTGACAGGGTCCCTCAATGAGCAGTTCTTC	CASSTLTGSLNEQFF
TRBV7-9	NA	TRBJ2-7	NA	TGTGCCAGCACTAGACTAGGATCCGACGAGCAGTACTTC	CASTRLGSDEQYF
TRBV30	TRBD2	TRBJ2-1	NA	TGTGCCTGGAATTTCCGGGAGGCCCCAAACAATGAGCAGTTCTTC	CAWNFREAPNNEQFF
TRBV27	NA	TRBJ2-7	NA	TGTGCCAGCAGTTTAATAGGGTCCTACGAGCAGTACTTC	CASSLIGSYEQYF
TRBV6-1	NA	TRBJ1-2	NA	TGTGCCAGCAGGAAAAAGCCGGACGAATACTATGGCTACACCTTC	CASRKKPDEYYGYTF
TRBV13	TRBD2	TRBJ2-3	NA	TGTGCCAGCAGCTCCCGGACTAGTGGCACAGATACGCAGTATTTT	CASSSRTSGTDTQYF
TRBV20-1	TRBD2	TRBJ2-7	NA	TGCAGTGCGCGGACTAGCGGGGCTTCCTACGAGCAGTACTTC	CSARTSGASYEQYF
TRBV30	NA	TRBJ1-1	NA	TGTGCCTGGAAGAAAGAATACACTGAAGCTTTCTTT	CAWKKEYTEAFF
TRBV9	NA	TRBJ1-1	NA	TGTGCCAGCAGCGTAGATTCCCGACAGAACACTGAAGCTTTCTTT	CASSVDSRQNTEAFF
TRBV20-1	TRBD2	TRBJ2-7	NA	TGCAGTGCCGCCGGGACTAGCGGTTACGAGCAGTACTTC	CSAAGTSGYEQYF
TRBV10-3	TRBD2	TRBJ2-7	NA	TGTGCCATCATGGTTAGCGGGAGTGCCGAGCAGTACTTC	CAIMVSGSAEQYF
TRBV20-1	NA	TRBJ2-1	NA	TGCAGTGCTCCCCGGAGGATCGGGAATGAGCAGTTCTTC	CSAPRRIGNEQFF
TRBV7-2	NA	TRBJ2-3	once	TGTGCCAGCAGCCCACCCCCGGCGGTGGAGGGGGCCGATACGCAGTATTTT	CASSPPPAVEGADTQYF
TRBV12-3/TRBV12-4	NA	TRBJ1-5	NA	TGTGCCAGCAGTGCGGGGACATCCTATAGCAATCAGCCCCAGCATTTT	CASSAGTSYSNQPQHF
TRBV20-1	TRBD1	TRBJ1-2	NA	TGCAGTGCTAGGCCAGTTTCCTTACAGGGGGCCTATGGCTACACCTTC	CSARPVSLQGAYGYTF
TRBV4-2	TRBD2	TRBJ2-7	NA	TGTGCCAGCAGCCAGAGTGGAAGGGAGGGCCACGAGCAGTACTTC	CASSQSGREGHEQYF
TRBV6-1	NA	TRBJ2-3	NA	TGTGCCAGCAGCCCCAGCTCCACGACTGCTTATAGCACAGATACGCAGTATTTT	CASSPSSTTAYSTDTQYF
TRBV29-1	TRBD1	TRBJ2-1	NA	TGCAGCGTTGGAATGGACAGGGGGAACAATGAGCAGTTCTTC	CSVGMDRGNNEQFF
TRBV20-1	TRBD2	TRBJ2-1	NA	TGCAGTGCTAGAGTGCTAGCGGGAGTCAATGAGCAGTTCTTC	CSARVLAGVNEQFF
TRBV27	NA	TRBJ2-6	NA	TGTGCCAGCAGTGCCATATCTGGGGCCAACGTCCTGACTTTC	CASSAISGANVLTF
TRBV29-1	NA	TRBJ2-2	NA	TGCAGCGTTAGAGGGGTAGTGAACACCGGGGAGCTGTTTTTT	CSVRGVVNTGELFF
TRBV27	NA	TRBJ2-5	once	TGTGCCAGGAACCCTGAGGGGCTGAGATGGGAGACCCAGTACTTC	CARNPEGLRWETQYF
TRBV20-1	TRBD2	TRBJ2-1	once	TGCAGTGCTAGAGAAGTAGCGGGAGTCACCTACAATGAGCAGTTCTTC	CSAREVAGVTYNEQFF
TRBV28	NA	TRBJ1-2	NA	TGTGCCAGCAGTCCGTGGGGGGTGTTGGATAACTATGGCTACACCTTC	CASSPWGVLDNYGYTF
TRBV28	NA	TRBJ2-3	NA	TGTGCCAGCAGTTTATGCACTCCAATGAGGACAGTATCGGATACGCAGTATTTT	CASSLCTPMRTVSDTQYF
TRBV29-1	TRBD1	TRBJ2-7	NA	TGCAGCGTTGAAGAGTGGACAGGGGCCTCCTACGAGCAGTACTTC	CSVEEWTGASYEQYF
TRBV20-1	NA	TRBJ2-7	NA	TGCAGTGCTCGCTTCGGGGGCCTCGAGCAGTACTTC	CSARFGGLEQYF
TRBV27	NA	TRBJ2-2	NA	TGTGCCAGCAGTCTCTGGACGGCCGGGGAGCTGTTTTTT	CASSLWTAGELFF
TRBV15	NA	TRBJ1-1	NA	TGTGCCACCAGTATTGGGGGGACTGAAGCTTTCTTT	CATSIGGTEAFF
TRBV27	NA	TRBJ2-3	once	TGTGCCAGCAGCGAATCGGCTAGCACAGATACGCAGTATTTT	CASSESASTDTQYF